The 5 T cell receptor beta chains in this list originate from one sample, sequenced in a study of siplizumab effects on memory and regulatory T cells. This table comes from immunoSEQ multiplex PCR, and its TCRdb copy is limited to in-frame clones, with some not included. The sample has tens of thousands of clones; around 96% are singletons. The sample comprised naive CD8+ T cells sorted from blood. The source of these receptors is a human donor in good health.

The J gene is TRBJ2-1, the V gene TRBV7-9; tentatively, D is TRBD1 (5 bases). CDR1 SEHNR and CDR2 FQNEAQ come from the germline V gene (reference sequence). The CDR3 spans 14 residues. The ends were cut back, 4 bases at V and 7 bases at J, with 14 bases in the middle. This CDR3 reads CASSSIPGLNEQFF. DNA of the CDR3: TGTGCCAGCAGCTCCATACCAGGGCTGAATGAGCAGTTCTTC.

This chain links TRBV19 with TRBJ2-5, with D maybe TRBD2 (6 bases). V gave up 8 bases and J gave up 5 bases, with 15 bases separating them. In germline, CDR1 is LNHDA, CDR2 SQIVND (reference sequence). The CDR3 has 13 amino acids. The CDR3 reads CASRGGPLETQYF. Written as DNA, the CDR3 is TGTGCCAGTCGAGGAGGGCCTCTCGAGACCCAGTACTTC. Filled out from reference TRBV19 and TRBJ2-5, the complete variable domain reads DGGITQSPKYLFRKEGQNVTLSCEQNLNHDAMYWYRQDPGQGLRLIYYSQIVNDFQKGDIAEGYSVSREKKESFPLTVTSAQKNPTAFYLCASRGGPLETQYFGPGTRLLVL.

This rearrangement joins TRBV9 to TRBJ1-1; no reliable D call. V dropped 3 bases and J dropped 1 base, with 4 bases sitting between them. The CDR3 has 12 amino acids. The germline V gene encodes CDR1 SGDLS and CDR2 YYNGEE. For the CDR3, the DNA is TGTGCCAGCAGCGAGTCGAACACTGAAGCTTTCTTT. This codes for CASSESNTEAFF.

This chain links TRBV20-1 with TRBJ2-1; D is unclear. In germline, CDR1 is DFQATT, CDR2 SNEGSKA (reference sequence). The CDR3 has 11 amino acids. Trimming stripped 2 bases from V and 8 bases from J, with 7 bases between. CDR3 DNA: TGCAGTGCTAGAAATAGGGATGAGCAGTTCTTC. It specifies CSARNRDEQFF.

This sequence joins TRBV2 and TRBJ2-7; tentatively, D is TRBD1 (6 bases). Per germline, CDR1 SNHLY and CDR2 FYNNEI. Trimming took off 6 bases at V and 3 bases at J, with 12 bases between the two ends. The CDR3 covers 13 residues. CDR3 loop: CASRGAESYEQYF. The DNA of the CDR3 is TGTGCCAGCAGGGGGGCAGAGAGCTACGAGCAGTACTTC.